The rows below give T cell receptor beta chains drawn from one sample of a study of T-cell memory formation after mild COVID-19. A single record per CDR3 protein comes from TCRdb applying MiXCR to the 5' RACE reads. The sample contains more than 200,000 distinct CDR3 sequences, around 17% of which appear only once. The sample was PBMCs or a T cell subset sorted from them (not recorded which). All receptors come from a man younger than 35 who had mild COVID-19 (a few samples of this study predate the infection). Cell type and time point are not known. CDR3s include the opening cysteine and the closing phenylalanine or tryptophan. D genes are given only for firm matches. Not every row has a clone size; where given, it reads once, few, many or a size class.

j_call v_call d_call clone_size cdr3_nt cdr3_aa
TRBJ2-5 TRBV7-6 NA few TGTGCCAGCAGCTTACGGGCACGCCAAGAGACCCAGTACTTC CASSLRARQETQYF
TRBJ2-3 TRBV5-5 TRBD2 NA TGTGCCAGCCGCCTAGCGGGATCAGATACGCAGTATTTT CASRLAGSDTQYF
TRBJ2-2 TRBV12-3/TRBV12-4 TRBD1 NA TGTGCCAGCAGCCCAAGGGGAGACAGGGGTGCCGGGGAGCTGTTTTTT CASSPRGDRGAGELFF
TRBJ2-2 TRBV7-2 NA many TGTGCCAGCAGCTTGGTTGCAGCCGGGGAGCTGTTTTTT CASSLVAAGELFF
TRBJ2-3 TRBV5-1 NA many TGCGCCAGCAGCTTTGCGCTGGTTACAGATACGCAGTATTTT CASSFALVTDTQYF
TRBJ1-2 TRBV5-1 NA NA TGCGCCAGCAGGCCCACGCCTGAAAACTATGGCTACACCTTC CASRPTPENYGYTF
TRBJ2-2 TRBV13 NA NA TGTGCCAGCAGCTTAAGGTTTCCGGGGAACACCGGGGAGCTGTTTTTT CASSLRFPGNTGELFF
TRBJ1-1 TRBV3-1 NA many TGTGCCAGCGGCTTTGGCAGGACAACTGAAGCTTTCTTT CASGFGRTTEAFF
TRBJ2-5 TRBV20-1 TRBD2 NA TGCAGTGCGTCCCCGGGACTAGTGGCGCGAGAGACCCAGTACTTC CSASPGLVARETQYF
TRBJ1-6 TRBV6-2/TRBV6-3 TRBD1 NA TGTGCCACCCAGCTCGCAGGGGGTGGGCTTCTCCACTTT CATQLAGGGLLHF
TRBJ1-2 TRBV28 TRBD1 NA TGTGCCAGCAGCCCCGGGACAGGCCCTTATGGCTACACCTTC CASSPGTGPYGYTF
TRBJ2-7 TRBV15 TRBD1 NA TGTGCCACCAGCAGAGATCGGGACAGGGGCGAGCAGTACTTC CATSRDRDRGEQYF
TRBJ2-2 TRBV27 NA NA TGTGCCAGCAGAGGGACTCCGAACACCGGGGAGCTGTTTTTT CASRGTPNTGELFF
TRBJ1-2 TRBV3-1 NA few TGTGCCAGCAGCCAAGGGACAGTCAATAACTATGGCTACACCTTC CASSQGTVNNYGYTF
TRBJ2-1 TRBV29-1 NA NA TGCAGCGTTGACACGGTCGTGAGTGAGCAGTTCTTC CSVDTVVSEQFF
TRBJ2-5 TRBV5-1 TRBD2 NA TGCGCCAGCAGCACGCAGGGAGGGGAGACCCAGTACTTC CASSTQGGETQYF
TRBJ1-2 TRBV7-2 NA once TGTGCCAGCAGCCTCCTCCGGGTTGACTACACCTTC CASSLLRVDYTF
TRBJ1-5 TRBV5-8 NA few TGTGCCAGCAGCACCGGGACACAATATAGCAATCAGCCCCAGCATTTT CASSTGTQYSNQPQHF
TRBJ2-7 TRBV18 NA few TGTGCCAGCTCACCGTCCAACTACGAGCAGTACTTC CASSPSNYEQYF
TRBJ2-7 TRBV4-1 NA few TGCGCCAGCAGCCAAGTCTGGGCAGGGTCTCCCTACGAGCAGTACTTC CASSQVWAGSPYEQYF
TRBJ2-2 TRBV10-3 TRBD2 NA TGTGCCATCAGTGAGTCGACTCTAGCGGGGGCCGCGAACACCGGGGAGCTGTTTTTT CAISESTLAGAANTGELFF
TRBJ1-1 TRBV7-9 NA few TGTGCCAGCAGCTTGGGATATTACACTGAAGCTTTCTTT CASSLGYYTEAFF
TRBJ2-3 TRBV5-1 NA few TGCGCCAGCAACCCATTGCGGGCAGCCACAGATACGCAGTATTTT CASNPLRAATDTQYF
TRBJ1-6 TRBV5-1 NA NA TGCGCCAGCAGCTTGGCCGAGGATTCACCCCTCCACTTT CASSLAEDSPLHF
TRBJ1-4 TRBV20-1 TRBD1 few TGCAGTGCGTCAGGGGGTCGGGAAAAACTGTTTTTT CSASGGREKLFF
TRBJ2-1 TRBV23-1 TRBD2 many TGCGCCAGCAGTCAACCCCTGGGGAGCGGGGGGCTTAACAATGAGCAGTTCTTC CASSQPLGSGGLNNEQFF